This T cell receptor (beta chain) was observed in a study of OX40 agonist ivuxolimab in advanced cancers. About the study: There were three patients with partial responses, one having hepatocellular carcinoma and two cutaneous melanoma. Findings of the study overall: CD4+ and CD8+ T cells in blood underwent clonal expansion by week 6 at 0.1 to 3.0 mg/kg.

Worth noting for this clone: Its target is unknown.

Profiling relied on immunoSEQ multiplex PCR, and the TCRdb table lists in-frame clones only, not all of them. The table has some 8,300 clones, 55% to 75% seen once. V shed 2 bases and J 2 bases; nucleotides not matched to a gene: 2. CDR3 length equals 14 residues. Germline V gene data show CDR1 as SNHLY and CDR2 as FYNNEI. Specimen: CD4+ or CD8+ T cells sorted from blood, collected in a trial of the OX40 agonist ivuxolimab. V gene TRBV2 combines with J gene TRBJ1-2, with 7 bases lining up with TRBD1. This TCR came from an adult with an advanced solid tumor such as melanoma, head and neck, liver or kidney cancer. The DNA for the CDR3 is TGTGCCAGCAGTGAATACAGGGGAAACTATGGCTACACCTTC. Translating gives CASSEYRGNYGYTF.